This T cell receptor beta chain was retrieved from a study of T cell responses to AZD1222 COVID-19 vaccine. Study as a whole: Pooling covered second doses at about 4 or about 12 weeks. The study's findings and limits: Compared with day 0, the breadth and depth of the Spike-specific TCR repertoire rose significantly after two doses of AZD1222.

This clone showed up just a few times. Its specificity is not known. Assay used: immunoSEQ multiplex PCR; TCRdb lists only in-frame clones, some missing. The sample records about 100,000 clones, approximately 87% being singletons. This receptor was taken from an adult in good health. Sequenced material: peripheral blood, taken on day 0 of AZD1222 vaccination.

The CDR3 coding sequence is TGCGCCAGCAGCCCGAGACAGGGAGGGATCCCTAACTATGGCTACACCTTC. Amino acids: CASSPRQGGIPNYGYTF. The chain combines TRBV4-1 with TRBJ1-2, with 7 bases that match TRBD1. Trimming cost V 4 bases and J 0 bases; bases outside gene matches: 11. The CDR3 extends over 17 amino acids. Germline V gene sequence: CDR1 MGHRA, CDR2 YSYEKL.